These 28 T cell receptor beta chains share one sample of origin, sequenced in a study of shared clonotypes between healthy human individuals. The protocol was immunoSEQ multiplex PCR, while the TCRdb copy is restricted to in-frame clones and leaves out a portion. The sample lists 450,000 to 600,000 clones; approximately 85% were seen once. The sequencing input was PBMCs. These receptors all come from a woman aged 35 to 49 in good health. Some clones in this sample may be carry-over from other donors' samples.

V and J are TRBV6-1 and TRBJ2-1, with a possible D match to TRBD1 (8 bases). Per germline, CDR1 MNHNS and CDR2 SASEGT. This CDR3 is built from 16 residues. With 1 base removed from V and 4 bases from J, the gap between germline ends came to 14 bases. The CDR3 sequence is CASSEGTGRAYNEQFF. In DNA form, the CDR3 reads TGTGCCAGCAGTGAAGGGACAGGGAGGGCTTACAATGAGCAGTTCTTC.

This sequence joins TRBV4-2 and TRBJ1-3; 12 bases align to TRBD1. V lost 1 base to trimming and J lost 8 bases; unmatched junction nucleotides: 12. The CDR3 covers 18 residues. In germline, CDR1 is LGHNA, CDR2 YNFKEQ. CDR3 in DNA: TGTGCCAGCAGCCAAGTAGGGGGCCCGGGACAGGGGGCTGACACCATATATTTT. It is translated as CASSQVGGPGQGADTIYF.

The chain joins TRBV10-1 to TRBJ2-1; no firm D call. The CDR3 contains 13 residues. Trimming shortened V by 5 bases and J by 5 bases, and 10 bases separated the two germline ends. Germline values: CDR1 WNHNN, CDR2 SYGVQD (reference sequence). CDR3 in DNA: TGCGCCAGCAGTACCCTAATGGACAATGAGCAGTTCTTC. Its translation is CASSTLMDNEQFF.

There are a few counts of this clone. The same CDR3 is also encoded by other DNA sequences in this sample. The chain carries TRBV18 and TRBJ1-4; D not certain. Trimming removed 1 base from V and 8 bases from J, with 11 bases in between. CDR1 and CDR2 from the germline V gene are KGHSH and LQKENI. The CDR3 contains 14 residues. CDR3 region: CASSPRAVGEKLFF. DNA for the CDR3: TGTGCCAGCTCACCACGAGCCGTCGGGGAAAAACTGTTTTTT.

The V call is TRBV19, the J call TRBJ2-1; 13 bases are a match to TRBD2. CDR3 length: 15 residues. V shed 4 bases and J 5 bases; nucleotides not matched to a gene: 2. The germline V gene encodes CDR1 LNHDA and CDR2 SQIVND (reference sequence). DNA of the CDR3: TGTGCCAGTAGTAAGGGACTAGCGGGAAACAATGAGCAGTTCTTC. It codes for CASSKGLAGNNEQFF.

The genes are TRBV5-1 and TRBJ2-1, with D perhaps matching TRBD2 (6 bases). Trimming cost V 0 bases and J 6 bases, with 13 bases left between them. CDR1 and CDR2 from the germline V gene are SGHRS and YFSETQ. The CDR3 spans 15 residues. For the CDR3, the DNA is TGCGCCAGCAGCTTGGGGGCGGGGTACCTCAATGAGCAGTTCTTC. Protein product: CASSLGAGYLNEQFF.

The chain couples TRBV7-6 to TRBJ1-2; weak D call: TRBD1 (6 bases). CDR1 and CDR2 (germline): SGHVS, FNYEAQ. There are 12 residues in the CDR3. V shed 5 bases and J shed 8 bases, with 12 bases lying between them. CDR3 coding DNA: TGTGCCAGCAGCCTTGCAGGGGTGGGCTACACCTTC. This codes for CASSLAGVGYTF.

This chain links TRBV5-1 with TRBJ1-4; 11 bases align to TRBD1. Losses at the gene ends were 4 bases for V and 7 bases for J; bases not matched to a gene: 6. Germline CDR1 and CDR2: SGHRS and YFSETQ. This CDR3 contains 15 residues. The CDR3 region is CASSGTGGFTEKLFF. The CDR3 DNA reads TGCGCCAGCAGCGGGACAGGGGGATTCACTGAAAAACTGTTTTTT.

This clone was found once. The J gene is TRBJ1-1, the V gene TRBV5-5; 10 nucleotides align to TRBD1. The CDR3 has 14 residues. The V and J ends lost 5 bases and 5 bases, in that order; junction bases with no gene match: 6. Looked up from germline, CDR1 is SGHKS and CDR2 is YYEKEE (reference sequence). The CDR3 loop is CASSRQGASTEAFF. The CDR3 nucleotides read TGTGCCAGCAGTCGACAGGGGGCAAGTACTGAAGCTTTCTTT. Full variable domain (remainder filled in from reference TRBV5-5 and TRBJ1-1): DAGVTQSPTHLIKTRGQQVTLRCSPISGHKSVSWYQQVLGQGPQFIFQYYEKEERGRGNFPDRFSARQFPNYSSELNVNALLLGDSALYLCASSRQGASTEAFFGQGTRLTVV.

On this clone: Other DNA sequences in the same sample also yield this CDR3. V and J are TRBV7-2 and TRBJ2-7; 11 bases map to TRBD1. The CDR3 runs to 15 residues. With V trimmed by 1 base and J by 3 bases, 2 bases remained unmatched. Germline assignment: CDR1 SGHTA and CDR2 FQGNSA. CDR3 coding DNA: TGTGCCAGCAGCTTAGTAGGGACAGGGGGCTACGAGCAGTACTTC. It yields the protein CASSLVGTGGYEQYF. Looking up the rest from reference TRBV7-2 and TRBJ2-7 gives the full variable domain: GAGVSQSPSNKVTEKGKDVELRCDPISGHTALYWYRQSLGQGLEFLIYFQGNSAPDKSGLPSDRFSAERTGGSVSTLTIQRTQQEDSAVYLCASSLVGTGGYEQYFGPGTRLTVT.

In this sample, this clone turned up once. The gene calls are TRBV28 and TRBJ2-1; 8 bases are shared with TRBD2. Germline CDR1 reads MDHEN; CDR2 reads SYDVKM. V lost 5 bases, J lost 9 bases, and 15 bases stayed unmatched. This CDR3 is 16 amino acids long. The CDR3 spells CASSHPVGRAQGEQFF. The DNA of the CDR3 is TGTGCCAGCAGTCACCCCGTCGGGAGGGCTCAGGGTGAGCAGTTCTTC.

V and J are TRBV27 and TRBJ2-3; D unclear. Trimming cost V 2 bases and J 0 bases, with 6 bases left between them. CDR1 and CDR2 from the germline V gene are MNHEY and SMNVEV (reference sequence). The CDR3 is 14 amino acids. The CDR3 is CASSLPPSTDTQYF. CDR3 in DNA: TGTGCCAGCAGTTTACCCCCGAGCACAGATACGCAGTATTTT.

In its sample, this clone was seen once. The CDR3 DNA follows: TGCAGTGTTCCCTCAGGCTATGGCTACACCTTC. Its translation is CSVPSGYGYTF. This sequence joins TRBV20-1 and TRBJ1-2, with D unresolved. There are 11 residues in the CDR3. V dropped 7 bases and J dropped 4 bases, with 10 bases sitting between them. In germline, CDR1 is DFQATT, CDR2 SNEGSKA (reference sequence).

This clone was seen once. The V and J genes are TRBV18 and TRBJ2-3; 9 positions match TRBD1. The CDR3 extends over 15 amino acids. CDR1 is KGHSH, CDR2 LQKENI, per germline. Trimming at V came to 3 bases and at J to 4 bases, leaving 5 bases not matched to a gene. CDR3 loop: CASSPGQGNADTQYF. The DNA for the CDR3 is TGTGCCAGCTCACCGGGACAGGGAAACGCAGATACGCAGTATTTT.

The rearrangement uses TRBV28 and TRBJ1-1, with D unclear. Trimming removed 5 bases at V and 2 bases at J, with 12 bases between. The V gene's germline CDR1 is MDHEN and CDR2 SYDVKM. This CDR3 has 14 amino acids. This CDR3 is CASSPYKANTEAFF. The CDR3 coding sequence is TGTGCCAGCAGTCCTTATAAAGCCAACACTGAAGCTTTCTTT.

The J gene is TRBJ1-4, the V gene TRBV6-5; TRBD1 aligns across 7 bases. The CDR3 runs 15 residues. Trimming at V came to 3 bases and at J to 4 bases, leaving 5 bases not matched to a gene. In germline, CDR1 is MNHEY, CDR2 SVGAGI. The CDR3 loop reads CASSYRTGGNEKLFF. CDR3 coding DNA: TGTGCCAGCAGTTATCGGACAGGCGGTAATGAAAAACTGTTTTTT.

This rearrangement joins TRBV30 to TRBJ1-3, with D tentatively TRBD1 (6 bases). The CDR3 covers 15 residues. Trimming removed 0 bases at V and 1 base at J, with 10 bases between. Germline V lookup: CDR1 GTSNPN, CDR2 SVGIG (reference sequence). DNA of the CDR3: TGTGCCTGGAGTGTAACACAGGGATCTGGAAACACCATATATTTT. Its protein product is CAWSVTQGSGNTIYF.

This clone has just one count. The chain carries TRBV7-9 and TRBJ2-7, with 9 bases matching TRBD1. The CDR3 loop spans 15 amino acids. With V trimmed by 2 bases and J by 6 bases, 8 bases remained unmatched. The germline gives CDR1 SEHNR, CDR2 FQNEAQ (reference sequence). The CDR3 here is CASSLSGQGNFEQYF. Written as DNA, the CDR3 is TGTGCCAGCAGCTTATCCGGACAGGGGAACTTCGAGCAGTACTTC.

The rearrangement joins TRBV6-4 to TRBJ1-1, with D perhaps matching TRBD1 (5 bases). Per germline, CDR1 MRHNA and CDR2 SNTAGT. The CDR3 consists of 14 residues. The V gene lost 3 bases and the J gene lost 8 bases, with 16 bases spanning the gap. The CDR3 is CASSEGEETAEAFF. Here the CDR3 DNA reads TGTGCCAGCAGTGAAGGGGAGGAGACAGCGGAAGCTTTCTTT.

The rearrangement uses TRBV5-4 and TRBJ2-3; the match to TRBD2 covers 10 bases. The CDR3 has 15 residues. From germline, CDR1 is SGHNT and CDR2 YYREEE (reference sequence). V lost 4 bases to trimming and J lost 4 bases; unmatched junction nucleotides: 6. DNA for the CDR3: TGTGCCAGCAGCGGGCTAGCGGGAGTTGCAGATACGCAGTATTTT. It translates to CASSGLAGVADTQYF. Looking up the rest from reference TRBV5-4 and TRBJ2-3 gives the full variable domain: ETGVTQSPTHLIKTRGQQVTLRCSSQSGHNTVSWYQQALGQGPQFIFQYYREEENGRGNFPPRFSGLQFPNYSSELNVNALELDDSALYLCASSGLAGVADTQYFGPGTRLTVL.

The rearrangement links TRBV19 to TRBJ2-7; D assignment may be TRBD1 or TRBD2 (7 bases each). Trimming shortened V by 5 bases and J by 3 bases, and 17 bases separated the two germline ends. Germline V gene data show CDR1 as LNHDA and CDR2 as SQIVND (reference sequence). The CDR3 totals 15 residues. This chain's CDR3 is CASSGQEGGIYEQYF. The CDR3 nucleotides read TGTGCCAGTAGTGGACAGGAGGGGGGGATCTACGAGCAGTACTTC.

This clone was detected once. The CDR3 nucleotides read TGTGCCAGCGTACGACTAGCGGAGAACACCGGGGAGCTGTTTTTT. This codes for CASVRLAENTGELFF. This chain joins TRBV18 and TRBJ2-2; 9 nucleotides line up with TRBD2. The J segment lost 1 base and the V segment lost 8 bases, leaving 5 bases of the junction unmatched. CDR3 length: 15 amino acids. Germline lookup yields CDR1 KGHSH and CDR2 LQKENI.

This clone appeared a single time. This chain joins TRBV7-9 and TRBJ1-4; 9 bases align to TRBD1. Germline V gene data show CDR1 as SEHNR and CDR2 as FQNEAQ (reference sequence). The CDR3 spans 15 residues. Trimming at V came to 6 bases and at J to 6 bases, leaving 8 bases not matched to a gene. The CDR3 sequence is CASSDTGTGYEKLFF. CDR3 sequence (DNA): TGTGCCAGCAGTGATACCGGGACAGGGTATGAAAAACTGTTTTTT.

The CDR3: CASSPGIQETQYF. The CDR3 nucleotides read TGCGCCAGCAGCCCCGGGATCCAAGAGACCCAGTACTTC. This chain uses TRBV5-1 with TRBJ2-5; maybe TRBD2 (5 bases). The CDR3 is 13 residues long. Looked up from germline, CDR1 is SGHRS and CDR2 is YFSETQ. V lost 4 bases, J lost 1 base, and 8 bases lay in between.

The chain uses TRBV30 and TRBJ1-6; D possibly corresponds to TRBD1 (6 bases). Between the trimmed V and J ends, which lost 0 bases and 8 bases, there was a span of 11 bases. There are 14 residues in the CDR3. Germline CDR1 GTSNPN, CDR2 SVGIG (reference sequence). This CDR3 is CAWSVEQGDSPLHF. CDR3 coding DNA: TGTGCCTGGAGTGTAGAACAGGGAGATTCACCCCTCCACTTT. Full variable domain (missing parts from reference TRBV30 and TRBJ1-6): SQTIHQWPATLVQPVGSPLSLECTVEGTSNPNLYWYRQAAGRGLQLLFYSVGIGQISSEVPQNLSASRPQDRQFILSSKKLLLSDSGFYLCAWSVEQGDSPLHFGNGTRLTVT.

This clone occurred once. The chain joins TRBV7-2 to TRBJ1-2; D unclear. V lost 3 bases and J 8 bases, leaving 10 bases between the germline ends. The CDR3 contains 12 residues. Per the germline V gene, CDR1 is SGHTA and CDR2 is FQGNSA. The CDR3 loop reads CASSLLTGGYTF. The CDR3 region has the DNA TGTGCCAGCAGCTTGTTGACGGGCGGCTACACCTTC.

The chain joins TRBV10-3 to TRBJ2-3; D is perhaps TRBD2 (6 bases). The V gene's germline CDR1 is ENHRY and CDR2 SYGVKD. The CDR3 contains 11 residues. V lost 4 bases to trimming and J lost 9 bases, with 8 bases between them. As DNA, the CDR3 is TGTGCCATCAGTGCCGGGAGAACGCAGTATTTT. It codes for CAISAGRTQYF.

This clone was counted once. The CDR3 coding sequence is TGTGCCAGCAGCTTAACCGGGACCCCCACAGATACGCAGTATTTT. It specifies CASSLTGTPTDTQYF. The gene calls are TRBV7-3 and TRBJ2-3; D possibly uses TRBD1 or TRBD2 (5 bases each). The CDR3 totals 15 residues. Germline CDR1 reads SGHTA; CDR2 reads FQGTGA. Deletions cut 0 bases from V and 2 bases from J, with 9 bases between.